The present TCR beta chain was sequenced within a study of T-cell reconstitution after alpha-beta-depleted transplantation in children. Findings of the study overall: The authors attributed T-cell counts and diversity one year after transplant mostly to newly produced T cells. For some patients, TCRbeta diversity was high at day 60 because of recipient T cells and thymic progenitors that survived. Reportedly, alpha-beta T cells present about two months post-transplant originated from several hundred expanded clones of graft origin.

A TCRbeta library incorporating unique molecular identifiers was prepared. TCRdb redid the calling of the PCR reads with MiXCR, one entry per CDR3 protein. Of over 200,000 distinct CDR3 sequences in the sample, around a sixth are singletons; the top ten hold roughly two fifths. To note about this clonotype: Antigen specificity is unknown.

This CDR3 has 19 residues. From germline, CDR1 is SGHVS and CDR2 FNYEAQ. Trimming cost V 3 bases and J 1 base, with 23 bases left between them. The receptor's source is a male patient aged 2-15 years who had a stem cell transplant for acute lymphoblastic leukemia, so the T cells may come from the graft donor. This specimen was PBMCs, mostly from graft donor cells, taken 360 days after TCRalphabeta/CD19-depleted stem cell transplant. The chain recombines TRBV7-6 with TRBJ2-3; TRBD2 might be the D (7 bases). CDR3: CASSFSGGPGESGTDTQYF. The CDR3, as DNA: TGTGCCAGCAGCTTTTCGGGGGGCCCAGGGGAATCGGGCACAGATACGCAGTATTTT.